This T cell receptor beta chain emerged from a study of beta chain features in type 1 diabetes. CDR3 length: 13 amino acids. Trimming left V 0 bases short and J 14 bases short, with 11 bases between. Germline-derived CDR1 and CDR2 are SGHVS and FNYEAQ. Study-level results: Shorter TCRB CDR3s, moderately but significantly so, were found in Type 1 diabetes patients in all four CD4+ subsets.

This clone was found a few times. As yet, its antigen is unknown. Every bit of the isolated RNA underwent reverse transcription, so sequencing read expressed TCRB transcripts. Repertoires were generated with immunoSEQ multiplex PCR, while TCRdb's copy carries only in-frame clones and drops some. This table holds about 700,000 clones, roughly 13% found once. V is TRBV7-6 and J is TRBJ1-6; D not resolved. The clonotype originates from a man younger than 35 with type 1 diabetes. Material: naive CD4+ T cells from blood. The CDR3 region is CASSLAQEGTLHF. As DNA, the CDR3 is TGTGCCAGCAGCTTAGCACAAGAGGGAACCCTCCACTTT.